This T cell receptor (beta chain) was found in a study of blood T cell repertoires in COVID-19. The table came from immunoSEQ multiplex PCR; TCRdb's copy has only in-frame clones and leaves some out. Altogether about 100,000 clones are present, about 87% being singletons, with the ten largest covering just under 20%. This CDR3 has 15 residues. Per the germline V gene, CDR1 is SGDLS and CDR2 is YYNGEE. Trimming cost V 4 bases and J 7 bases; bases outside gene matches: 11. Sequenced: peripheral blood. The chain employs TRBV9 and TRBJ2-3; 8 bases map to TRBD2. This clonotype was sampled from a human donor in a cohort sampled during active COVID-19. Here the CDR3 DNA reads TGTGCCAGCAGCCCCCGGGAGGGACGGGGGAATACGCAGTATTTT. Protein sequence: CASSPREGRGNTQYF.